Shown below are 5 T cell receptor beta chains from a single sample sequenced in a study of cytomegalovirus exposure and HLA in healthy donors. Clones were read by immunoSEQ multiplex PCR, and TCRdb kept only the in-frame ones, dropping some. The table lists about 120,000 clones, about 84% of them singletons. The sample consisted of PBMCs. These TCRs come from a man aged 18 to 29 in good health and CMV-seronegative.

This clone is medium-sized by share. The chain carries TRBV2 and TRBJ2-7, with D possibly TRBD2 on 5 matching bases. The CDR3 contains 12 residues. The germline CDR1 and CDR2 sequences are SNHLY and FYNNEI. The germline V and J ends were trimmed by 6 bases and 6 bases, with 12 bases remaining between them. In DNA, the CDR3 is TGTGCCAGCAGAGAGGGTATGGGCGAGCAGTACTTC. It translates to CASREGMGEQYF.

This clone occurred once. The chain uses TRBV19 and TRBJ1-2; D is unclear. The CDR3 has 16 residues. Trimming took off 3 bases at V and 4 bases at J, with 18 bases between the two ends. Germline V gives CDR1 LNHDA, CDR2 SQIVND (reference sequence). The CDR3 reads CASSIEGGRVFYGYTF. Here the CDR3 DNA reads TGTGCCAGTAGTATCGAAGGCGGCAGAGTCTTCTATGGCTACACCTTC.

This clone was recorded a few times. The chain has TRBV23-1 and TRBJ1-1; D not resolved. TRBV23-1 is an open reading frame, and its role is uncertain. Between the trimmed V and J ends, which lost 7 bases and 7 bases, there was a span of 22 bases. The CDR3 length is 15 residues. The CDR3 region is CASIPRATETREAFF. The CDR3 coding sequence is TGCGCCAGCATTCCGCGCGCCACCGAAACCCGTGAAGCTTTCTTT.

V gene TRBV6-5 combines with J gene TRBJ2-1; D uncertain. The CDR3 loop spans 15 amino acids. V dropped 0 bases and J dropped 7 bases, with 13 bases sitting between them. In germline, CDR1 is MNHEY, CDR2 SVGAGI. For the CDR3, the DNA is TGTGCCAGCAGTTACTCGTCGGCAATCGGGAATGAGCAGTTCTTC. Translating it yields CASSYSSAIGNEQFF.

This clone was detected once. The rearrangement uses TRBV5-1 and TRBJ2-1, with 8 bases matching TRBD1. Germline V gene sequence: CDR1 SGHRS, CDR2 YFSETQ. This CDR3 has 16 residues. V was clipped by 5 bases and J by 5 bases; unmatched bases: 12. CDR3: CASSPGQGSINNEQFF. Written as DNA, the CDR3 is TGCGCCAGCAGTCCTGGACAGGGTTCTATAAACAATGAGCAGTTCTTC.